What follows describes a single TCR beta chain. The antigen remains undetermined. The germline V gene has CDR1 SGHTA and CDR2 FQGNSA. Trimming removed 1 base at V and 2 bases at J, with 12 bases between. The CDR3 spans 16 residues. The assay was immunoSEQ multiplex PCR, and TCRdb's table has in-frame clones only and misses some. The sample records around 300,000 clones, roughly 90% being singletons. This record comes from a study of cytomegalovirus exposure and HLA in healthy donors. The donors were members of the validation cohort comprising about 130 subjects, separate from the roughly 650-subject first cohort. Overall study results and limits: Most TCR sequences were rare, but some public TCRs occurred in many donors. In vitro, a few CMV-associated chains proved specific for CMV antigens.

The sequencing sample was made of PBMCs. This sequence originates from a woman aged 18-29 years in good health and CMV-seronegative. The J gene is TRBJ1-5, the V gene TRBV7-2; TRBD1 might be the D (5 bases). This chain's CDR3 is CASSLESGPGNQPQHF. The CDR3 nucleotides are TGTGCCAGCAGCTTAGAGTCAGGGCCCGGCAATCAGCCCCAGCATTTT.